Listed below are T cell receptor beta chains from one sample, sequenced in a study of shared clonotypes between healthy human individuals. Clones were sequenced by immunoSEQ multiplex PCR, and TCRdb holds only the in-frame ones, with some missing. Among about 700,000 clones listed, approximately 79% were seen once. Material: memory CD4+ T cells sorted from blood. Receptor source: a woman in her 30s in good health. CDR3s include the opening cysteine and the closing phenylalanine or tryptophan. The D gene is left open where the match is weak. Some rows mark clone size as missing; the rest say once, few, many or name a class of expanded clone.

v_call	d_call	clone_size	j_call	cdr3_nt	cdr3_aa
TRBV28	NA	NA	TRBJ2-1	TGTGCCAGCAGTTCTGCCGGGACCGAGGCTCTCAATGAGCAGTTCTTC	CASSSAGTEALNEQFF
TRBV9	TRBD2	once	TRBJ2-3	TGTGCCAGCACCCGGACTAGCGGGAGGTACACAGATACGCAGTATTTT	CASTRTSGRYTDTQYF
TRBV28	TRBD2	NA	TRBJ2-3	TGTGCCAGCAGTTTAAGGTCGCTAGCGGGCGGCACAGATACGCAGTATTTT	CASSLRSLAGGTDTQYF
TRBV6-5	NA	few	TRBJ2-7	TGTGCCAGCAGTCCTGGGGCGGGGGCCACCTACGAGCAGTACTTC	CASSPGAGATYEQYF
TRBV2	NA	NA	TRBJ2-7	TGTGCCAGCAATCCCCTGGGGCCTTTCTACGAGCAGTACTTC	CASNPLGPFYEQYF
TRBV27	NA	NA	TRBJ1-2	TGTGCCAGCAGTCCCAGGGGAATGGCTGGCTACACCTTC	CASSPRGMAGYTF
TRBV5-4	TRBD2	NA	TRBJ2-7	TGTGCCAGCAGTTCTAGGACTAGCGGGATATACGAGCAGTACTTC	CASSSRTSGIYEQYF
TRBV4-1	TRBD1	few	TRBJ2-7	TGCGCCAGCAGCCGGGACAGAACCTACGAGCAGTACTTC	CASSRDRTYEQYF
TRBV5-1	NA	NA	TRBJ2-3	TGCGCCAGCAGCTTGGCCAAGACGTCCAAGGGAGATACGCAGTATTTT	CASSLAKTSKGDTQYF
TRBV25-1	TRBD1	NA	TRBJ1-5	TGTGCCAGCAGTGAAGGACAGGTAGGAAGCAATCAGCCCCAGCATTTT	CASSEGQVGSNQPQHF
TRBV20-1	NA	NA	TRBJ1-5	TGCAGTGCCAGACCCCAGCCCCAGCATTTT	CSARPQPQHF
TRBV5-4	TRBD2	few	TRBJ2-1	TGTGCCAGCAGCTTGCCTAGCGGACACTCCTACAATGAGCAGTTCTTC	CASSLPSGHSYNEQFF
TRBV5-4	TRBD2	NA	TRBJ2-1	TGTGCCAGCAGCCAACCCGGGACTAGCGGGTATAGGAATGAGCAGTTCTTC	CASSQPGTSGYRNEQFF
TRBV9	NA	NA	TRBJ2-3	TGTGCCAGCAGCGTAGCGTCAGGGTTCACAGATACGCAGTATTTT	CASSVASGFTDTQYF
TRBV5-1	NA	NA	TRBJ1-1	TGCGCCAGCAGCCAAGATAATCCGGGCACTGAAGCTTTCTTT	CASSQDNPGTEAFF
TRBV9	NA	many	TRBJ2-3	TGTGCCAGCAGCGCCCTTGGGGGTGGCACAGATACGCAGTATTTT	CASSALGGGTDTQYF
TRBV4-1	NA	few	TRBJ1-5	TGCGCCAGCAGCCAGCCAGGGATGTATCAGCCCCAGCATTTT	CASSQPGMYQPQHF
TRBV11-2	TRBD2	NA	TRBJ2-7	TGTGCCAGCACCAGGACTAGCGGGCCTACCTACGAGCAGTACTTC	CASTRTSGPTYEQYF
TRBV7-2	TRBD1	once	TRBJ2-5	TGTGCCAGCAGCCGACAGGGAGATGGGACCCAGTACTTC	CASSRQGDGTQYF
TRBV18	NA	NA	TRBJ1-5	TGTGCCAGCTCACCACCGGGGACACCTGACCGGCAGCCCCAGCATTTT	CASSPPGTPDRQPQHF
TRBV5-1	TRBD2	NA	TRBJ2-1	TGCGCCAGCAGCTTACTAGCGGGAGTGTCCTACAATGAGCAGTTCTTC	CASSLLAGVSYNEQFF
TRBV27	TRBD2	NA	TRBJ2-7	TGTGCCAGCAGTTTGCAGCGGGGGCCCTACGAGCAGTACTTC	CASSLQRGPYEQYF
TRBV6-1	NA	few	TRBJ1-2	TGTGCCAGCAGTGAAGCGGGGGGCGCTGGTGGCTACACCTTC	CASSEAGGAGGYTF
TRBV28	NA	NA	TRBJ2-3	TGTGCCAGCAGTTTCAGTGTGAAAACGGGAGATACGCAGTATTTT	CASSFSVKTGDTQYF
TRBV6-5	TRBD1	NA	TRBJ2-7	TGTGCCAGCAGTTACTCGGGACAGGGATCTTACGAGCAGTACTTC	CASSYSGQGSYEQYF
TRBV6-5	NA	NA	TRBJ1-5	TGTGCCAGCCGGAGGACCAGGGACGGGAGTCAGCCCCAGCATTTT	CASRRTRDGSQPQHF
TRBV2	NA	NA	TRBJ1-2	TGTGCCAGCATCTCCCTTCGGGGCTACACCTTC	CASISLRGYTF
TRBV19	TRBD1	NA	TRBJ1-3	TGTGCCAGTAGCGACAGGGCCGCTGGAAACACCATATATTTT	CASSDRAAGNTIYF
TRBV13	TRBD2	NA	TRBJ2-1	TGTGCCAGCAGCCACCGGGCTAGCGGTTACAATGAGCAGTTCTTC	CASSHRASGYNEQFF
TRBV25-1	NA	many	TRBJ2-1	TGTGCCAGCAGTGACCCCAGGGGAAGTAGCAATGAGCAGTTCTTC	CASSDPRGSSNEQFF
TRBV29-1	TRBD1	NA	TRBJ1-2	TGCAGCGTCGAGGGACAGCCAGGTGGCTACACCTTC	CSVEGQPGGYTF
TRBV2	NA	NA	TRBJ2-4	TGTGCCAGCAGTGAAGAAGTAGCCAAAAACATTCAGTACTTC	CASSEEVAKNIQYF
TRBV27	NA	NA	TRBJ2-5	TGTGCCAGCAGTTTAAATGGGAACCAAGAGACCCAGTACTTC	CASSLNGNQETQYF
TRBV5-1	NA	NA	TRBJ1-2	TGCGCCAGCAGCTTGGAGAGAGGCAGGGGAGGTTATGGCTACACCTTC	CASSLERGRGGYGYTF
TRBV29-1	NA	NA	TRBJ1-2	TGCAGCGTTGAAGCCCACAGCAACTACTATGGCTACACCTTC	CSVEAHSNYYGYTF
TRBV15	TRBD1	NA	TRBJ1-1	TGTGCCACCAGCAGAGGACAGGGAACTGAAGCTTTCTTT	CATSRGQGTEAFF
TRBV18	TRBD2	NA	TRBJ2-1	TGTGCCAGCTCACGAACTAGCGGGGCCTACAATGAGCAGTTCTTC	CASSRTSGAYNEQFF
TRBV14	NA	NA	TRBJ2-2	TGTGCCAGCAGCCAAGATTTCCAGGACACCGGGGAGCTGTTTTTT	CASSQDFQDTGELFF
TRBV5-1	NA	NA	TRBJ1-4	TGCGCCAGCAGATCGAGTACAGGGAGAGCTAATGAAAAACTGTTTTTT	CASRSSTGRANEKLFF
TRBV7-2	NA	few	TRBJ1-1	TGTGCCAGCAGCCGCGAGGGGGTAATGAACACTGAAGCTTTCTTT	CASSREGVMNTEAFF
TRBV19	NA	NA	TRBJ1-2	TGTGCCAGTAGTATCTCAGGACTTAACTATGGCTACACCTTC	CASSISGLNYGYTF
TRBV11-1	NA	NA	TRBJ2-7	TGTGCCAGCAGCTTAGTTCCAAACGAGCAGTACTTC	CASSLVPNEQYF
TRBV6-6	NA	NA	TRBJ2-7	TGTGCCAGCAGTGCGGCCCCTCGTTGGGACGAGCAGTACTTC	CASSAAPRWDEQYF
TRBV18	TRBD1	NA	TRBJ1-5	TGTGCCAGCTCACAGAGGAGGGACAGGGGAGGCAATCAGCCCCAGCATTTT	CASSQRRDRGGNQPQHF
TRBV2	NA	NA	TRBJ2-7	TGTGCCAGCAGTGTCAGGCCAGAAACCTACGAGCAGTACTTC	CASSVRPETYEQYF
TRBV27	TRBD2	NA	TRBJ2-7	TGTGCCAGCAGAATCCGGACTAGCGGGAGTAAGTGGTACGAGCAGTACTTC	CASRIRTSGSKWYEQYF
TRBV15	TRBD2	once	TRBJ2-1	TGTGCCACCAGCGGAATATTTAGCGGGAGGGGAAATGAGCAGTTCTTC	CATSGIFSGRGNEQFF
TRBV5-1	NA	NA	TRBJ2-5	TGCGCCAGCAGCTTGGCCCTGTCTAGTGAGGTGGAGACCCAGTACTTC	CASSLALSSEVETQYF
TRBV5-4	TRBD2	few	TRBJ2-3	TGTGCCAGCAGCTTGGAGACTAGCAGCCTCCCTACGCAGTATTTT	CASSLETSSLPTQYF
TRBV11-2	TRBD1	NA	TRBJ1-1	TGTGCCAGCAGCTTAGTTCGGGACAGGGGACCTTTCTTT	CASSLVRDRGPFF
TRBV4-1	TRBD2	NA	TRBJ2-3	TGCGCCAGCAGCCAAGAGGTGTCTAGCGGGAGTTCGGGTGATACGCAGTATTTT	CASSQEVSSGSSGDTQYF
TRBV28	NA	few	TRBJ2-1	TGTGCCAGCAGGCGGGTTATTCAGGGTGAGCAGTTCTTC	CASRRVIQGEQFF
TRBV10-2	TRBD1	NA	TRBJ2-3	TGCGCCAGCAGGGACAGGGTGTTATACACAGATACGCAGTATTTT	CASRDRVLYTDTQYF